These 30 T cell receptor beta chains came from one sample sequenced in a study of cytomegalovirus exposure and HLA in healthy donors. Repertoires were generated with immunoSEQ multiplex PCR, while TCRdb's copy carries only in-frame clones and drops some. Of about 140,000 clones detected, around 80% appear once; the ten largest clones hold 25% to 30%. Sample: PBMCs. The source of these receptors is a man in his thirties or forties in good health and CMV-seropositive.

The rearrangement joins TRBV25-1 to TRBJ2-5, with TRBD2 matching over 13 bases. Germline assignment: CDR1 MGHDK and CDR2 SYGVNS. There are 16 residues in the CDR3. V lost 3 bases, J lost 4 bases, and 5 bases stayed unmatched. This CDR3 is CASSEPLAGGRETQYF. CDR3 nucleotide sequence: TGTGCCAGCAGTGAGCCACTAGCGGGAGGGCGAGAGACCCAGTACTTC.

This clone was counted a single time. J is TRBJ2-4 and V is TRBV5-1; 8 bases agree with TRBD1. This CDR3 contains 14 residues. V shed 4 bases, J shed 6 bases, and the junction held 6 bases outside the gene matches. Germline V gives CDR1 SGHRS, CDR2 YFSETQ. CDR3 protein: CASSAGTGANIQYF. DNA for the CDR3: TGCGCCAGCAGCGCGGGGACAGGAGCAAACATTCAGTACTTC.

J is TRBJ1-1 and V is TRBV6-5; D may be TRBD1 (5 bases). The V gene lost 2 bases and the J gene lost 5 bases, with 12 bases spanning the gap. Germline values: CDR1 MNHEY, CDR2 SVGAGI. This CDR3 comprises 14 residues. The CDR3: CASSYPGGGTEAFF. CDR3 sequence (DNA): TGTGCCAGCAGTTACCCCGGGGGGGGGACTGAAGCTTTCTTT.

The chain recombines TRBV5-1 with TRBJ2-7, with TRBD2 matching 8 bases. Germline trimming cut 4 bases from V and 0 bases from J; bases unmatched to any gene: 9. The CDR3 runs to 16 residues. Germline V gene lookup returns CDR1 SGHRS and CDR2 YFSETQ. The CDR3: CASSRNGLASSYEQYF. The CDR3 nucleotides are TGCGCCAGCAGCCGGAACGGACTAGCTAGCTCCTACGAGCAGTACTTC. The variable domain in full, with the rest retrieved from reference TRBV5-1 and TRBJ2-7, is KAGVTQTPRYLIKTRGQQVTLSCSPISGHRSVSWYQQTPGQGLQFLFEYFSETQRNKGNFPGRFSGRQFSNSRSEMNVSTLELGDSALYLCASSRNGLASSYEQYFGPGTRLTVT.

This clone was seen only a few times. V and J are TRBV5-1 and TRBJ2-5, with D maybe TRBD1 (6 bases). CDR3 length: 15 amino acids. Germline V gene data show CDR1 as SGHRS and CDR2 as YFSETQ. Trimming pared 2 bases from V and 5 bases from J, leaving 16 bases between. CDR3: CASSFLGQPGETQYF. As DNA, the CDR3 is TGCGCCAGCAGCTTCCTAGGACAGCCGGGGGAGACCCAGTACTTC.

V and J are TRBV18 and TRBJ1-1; TRBD1 might be the D (6 bases). The CDR3 loop spans 12 amino acids. Germline CDR1 and CDR2: KGHSH and LQKENI. Deletions cut 3 bases from V and 8 bases from J, with 10 bases between. The CDR3 loop is CASSPRTAEAFF. The DNA for the CDR3 is TGTGCCAGCTCACCTCGGACAGCCGAAGCTTTCTTT.

The chain couples TRBV4-1 to TRBJ1-1, with D possibly TRBD1 on 6 matching bases. The CDR3 runs to 16 residues. Trimming left V 2 bases short and J 3 bases short, with 16 bases between. Germline-derived CDR1 and CDR2 are MGHRA and YSYEKL. The CDR3 region is CASSQLDTGRDTEAFF. Written as DNA, the CDR3 is TGCGCCAGCAGCCAATTAGACACAGGGAGAGACACTGAAGCTTTCTTT.

The rearrangement joins TRBV9 to TRBJ1-3; the match to TRBD1 covers 9 bases. This CDR3 contains 15 residues. The V and J ends lost 3 bases and 2 bases, in that order; junction bases with no gene match: 3. Germline values: CDR1 SGDLS, CDR2 YYNGEE. The CDR3 reads CASSGTGAPGNTIYF. CDR3 nucleotide sequence: TGTGCCAGCAGCGGGACAGGGGCCCCTGGAAACACCATATATTTT.

The chain has TRBV11-3 and TRBJ2-1; D might be TRBD1 (6 bases). The CDR3 loop spans 14 amino acids. Germline V gene lookup returns CDR1 SGHNT and CDR2 YENEEA. V lost 5 bases and J 10 bases, leaving 18 bases between the germline ends. CDR3 coding DNA: TGTGCCAGCAGCGGCGAGTGGAACAGGGAAGAGCAGTTCTTC. Translation: CASSGEWNREEQFF. The variable domain in full, completed from reference TRBV11-3 and TRBJ2-1, reads EAGVVQSPRYKIIEKKQPVAFWCNPISGHNTLYWYLQNLGQGPELLIRYENEEAVDDSQLPKDRFSAERLKGVDSTLKIQPAELGDSAVYLCASSGEWNREEQFFGPGTRLTVL.

This clone was detected only once. The genes are TRBV6-5 and TRBJ2-7; TRBD2 aligns across 12 bases. The ends lost 4 bases at V and 4 bases at J; junction bases unmatched: 5. This CDR3 is 15 amino acids long. CDR1 and CDR2 from the germline V gene are MNHEY and SVGAGI. This CDR3 is CASSSSTSGGYEQYF. CDR3 nucleotides: TGTGCCAGCAGTTCCTCGACTAGCGGGGGTTACGAGCAGTACTTC.

The V call is TRBV5-1, the J call TRBJ1-3, with TRBD1 matching over 8 bases. J lost 7 bases, V lost 1 base, and 10 bases had no gene match. The CDR3 covers 16 residues. Germline loops: CDR1 SGHRS, CDR2 YFSETQ. In DNA form, the CDR3 reads TGCGCCAGCAGCTTGAAAGGTGGACAGGGTGGGAACACCATATATTTT. It specifies CASSLKGGQGGNTIYF.

This clone was seen many times. V gene TRBV21-1 combines with J gene TRBJ1-5. TRBV21-1 is given as a pseudogene. This CDR3 region has 15 residues. CDR3 in DNA: TGTGCCAGCAGCCAGCGTAAGCTGAACAATCAGCCCCAGCATTTT. As protein: CASSQRKLNNQPQHF.

The V call is TRBV28, the J call TRBJ1-1; D is unclear. V was clipped by 6 bases and J by 0 bases, with 17 bases between them. There are 16 residues in the CDR3. Looked up from germline, CDR1 is MDHEN and CDR2 is SYDVKM. CDR3 sequence: CASSPAGLILNTEAFF. CDR3 nucleotide sequence: TGTGCCAGCAGCCCTGCGGGCCTGATCTTGAACACTGAAGCTTTCTTT.

The V call is TRBV7-3, the J call TRBJ2-2, with D perhaps matching TRBD1 (6 bases). Trimming left V 5 bases short and J 8 bases short, with 15 bases between. Germline-derived CDR1 and CDR2 are SGHTA and FQGTGA. This CDR3 has 14 residues. CDR3 DNA sequence: TGTGCCAGCAGCCAAGGACAGCTCTGGGGGGAGCTGTTTTTT. Its translation: CASSQGQLWGELFF.

This clone was recorded once. This chain uses TRBV9 with TRBJ2-7; 7 positions match TRBD2. This CDR3 is 16 amino acids long. Germline-derived CDR1 and CDR2 are SGDLS and YYNGEE. The J segment lost 3 bases and the V segment lost 0 bases, leaving 9 bases of the junction unmatched. As DNA, the CDR3 is TGTGCCAGCAGCGTAGGGGGAACTAGCGAGGGCTACGAGCAGTACTTC. It specifies CASSVGGTSEGYEQYF.

CDR3 sequence reads: CASSAQGLSGNTIYF. In nucleotides, the CDR3 is TGTGCCAGCAGTGCACAGGGTCTATCTGGAAACACCATATATTTT. The chain combines TRBV25-1 with TRBJ1-3; tentatively, D is TRBD1 (6 bases). The CDR3 extends over 15 amino acids. V was trimmed by 4 bases and J by 1 base, leaving 11 bases between them. The germline V gene encodes CDR1 MGHDK and CDR2 SYGVNS.

This clone was counted a few times. The CDR3 bases are TGTGCCAGCAATGGAGACGAGCAGTACTTC. Amino acids: CASNGDEQYF. This rearrangement joins TRBV7-3 to TRBJ2-7; D remains unclear. V was pared by 7 bases and J by 5 bases, with 6 bases between. Germline CDR1 and CDR2: SGHTA and FQGTGA. The CDR3 length is 10 residues.

In this sample, this clone turned up many times. The chain carries TRBV2 and TRBJ2-7; 16 bases are a match to TRBD2. V trimming: 2 bases; J trimming: 7 bases; junction bases outside the gene matches: 17. Germline lookup yields CDR1 SNHLY and CDR2 FYNNEI. There are 20 residues in the CDR3. CDR3 sequence reads: CASSERDAGTSGRALGEQYF. In DNA, the CDR3 is TGTGCCAGCAGTGAAAGAGACGCCGGGACTAGCGGGAGGGCCTTAGGAGAGCAGTACTTC. Based on the CDR3 plus reference TRBV2 and TRBJ2-7, the full variable domain is EPEVTQTPSHQVTQMGQEVILRCVPISNHLYFYWYRQILGQKVEFLVSFYNNEISEKSEIFDDQFSVERPDGSNFTLKIRSTKLEDSAMYFCASSERDAGTSGRALGEQYFGPGTRLTVT.

The chain couples TRBV12-1 to TRBJ2-1; the tabulated D call, TRBD1, remains unverified against the DNA. TRBV12-1 is designated a pseudogene. This CDR3 spans 16 amino acids. DNA of the CDR3: TGTGCCAGCGGGGGTGTGGGGGCTCCCCCCGGCAATGAGCAGTTCTTC. Translation: CASGGVGAPPGNEQFF.

The chain links TRBV18 to TRBJ1-6, with D perhaps TRBD1 (5 bases). CDR1 KGHSH and CDR2 LQKENI come from the germline V gene. Trimming shortened V by 1 base and J by 6 bases, and 13 bases separated the two germline ends. The CDR3 is made up of 16 amino acids. As DNA, the CDR3 is TGTGCCAGCTCACCACAGATAGCAGGGCCTAATTCACCCCTCCACTTT. Translation gives CASSPQIAGPNSPLHF. Filled out from reference TRBV18 and TRBJ1-6, the complete variable domain reads NAGVMQNPRHLVRRRGQEARLRCSPMKGHSHVYWYRQLPEEGLKFMVYLQKENIIDESGMPKERFSAEFPKEGPSILRIQQVVRGDSAAYFCASSPQIAGPNSPLHFGNGTRLTVT.

This chain links TRBV7-3 with TRBJ1-1, with 8 bases matching TRBD1. Trimming cost V 5 bases and J 7 bases; bases outside gene matches: 9. The CDR3 is made up of 14 amino acids. Germline assignment: CDR1 SGHTA and CDR2 FQGTGA. The CDR3 sequence: CASSVTGGGGEAFF. The CDR3 nucleotides read TGTGCCAGCAGCGTCACAGGGGGAGGGGGTGAAGCTTTCTTT.

A few counts support this clone. The chain links TRBV7-2 to TRBJ1-5; 9 bases align to TRBD1. This CDR3 comprises 15 residues. V lost 4 bases to trimming and J lost 9 bases; unmatched junction nucleotides: 10. Germline V CDR1 and CDR2: SGHTA, FQGNSA. This CDR3 is CASSSSPTGGPPQHF. The CDR3, as DNA: TGTGCCAGCAGCTCCTCCCCGACAGGGGGTCCGCCCCAGCATTTT.

This chain uses TRBV5-1 with TRBJ2-7; 7 nucleotides line up with TRBD1. Germline V gene lookup returns CDR1 SGHRS and CDR2 YFSETQ. With 3 bases clipped from V and 1 base from J, the junction kept 10 bases outside the gene matches. This CDR3 region has 16 residues. CDR3 loop: CASSSGDSTVSYEQYF. The DNA of the CDR3 is TGCGCCAGCAGCTCTGGGGACAGTACAGTTTCCTACGAGCAGTACTTC.

The J gene is TRBJ2-1, the V gene TRBV5-1; TRBD1 aligns across 7 bases. The V gene's germline CDR1 is SGHRS and CDR2 YFSETQ. The CDR3 runs to 13 residues. The junction had 3 bases not matched to a gene; V was cut back by 4 bases and J by 5 bases. The DNA for the CDR3 is TGCGCCAGCAGCGTGGGACAGCACAATGAGCAGTTCTTC. Its translation is CASSVGQHNEQFF.

The chain uses TRBV5-1 and TRBJ2-2, with 8 bases identical to TRBD2. V was pared by 0 bases and J by 7 bases, with 8 bases of the junction left unmatched. Per the germline V gene, CDR1 is SGHRS and CDR2 is YFSETQ. The CDR3 length is 16 residues. The DNA for the CDR3 is TGCGCCAGCAGCTTGGAAGCGGGGGCCCACGGCGGGGAGCTGTTTTTT. Its translation is CASSLEAGAHGGELFF.

The chain has TRBV7-2 and TRBJ1-1, with TRBD1 matching 10 bases. The germline gives CDR1 SGHTA, CDR2 FQGNSA. This CDR3 has 17 residues. Trimming cost V 5 bases and J 5 bases; bases outside gene matches: 14. The CDR3 here is CASSPISMDRGWTEAFF. The CDR3 DNA is TGTGCCAGCAGCCCCATTTCCATGGACAGGGGGTGGACTGAAGCTTTCTTT.

This rearrangement joins TRBV5-5 to TRBJ1-4; D possibly corresponds to TRBD1 (6 bases). CDR1 is SGHKS, CDR2 YYEKEE, per germline (reference sequence). Trimming removed 0 bases from V and 8 bases from J, with 8 bases in between. The CDR3 consists of 13 residues. The CDR3 nucleotides read TGTGCCAGCAGCTTGGTTCAGGGGGAAAAACTGTTTTTT. This sequence encodes CASSLVQGEKLFF.

The V call is TRBV10-3, the J call TRBJ1-2, with 11 positions matching TRBD1. The junction had 7 bases not matched to a gene; V was cut back by 6 bases and J by 4 bases. The CDR3 runs 15 residues. Germline V CDR1 and CDR2: ENHRY, SYGVKD. The CDR3, as DNA: TGTGCCATCAGCTCGGACAGGGGGCTAGGCTATGGCTACACCTTC. Protein sequence: CAISSDRGLGYGYTF.

The chain couples TRBV10-3 to TRBJ2-3; 7 bases fit TRBD2. The V gene's germline CDR1 is ENHRY and CDR2 SYGVKD. The CDR3 totals 13 residues. With V trimmed by 8 bases and J by 6 bases, 8 bases remained unmatched. CDR3 region: CAIQAGVGDTQYF. CDR3 DNA sequence: TGTGCCATCCAGGCGGGAGTAGGGGATACGCAGTATTTT.

The rearrangement links TRBV18 to TRBJ2-2; D is unclear. Between the trimmed V and J ends, which lost 3 bases and 6 bases, there was a span of 11 bases. This CDR3 has 14 amino acids. The germline CDR1 and CDR2 sequences are KGHSH and LQKENI. DNA for the CDR3: TGTGCCAGCTCACCGACACACCCGCCCGGGGAGCTGTTTTTT. As protein: CASSPTHPPGELFF.